This T cell receptor (beta chain) was captured in a study of CD8 T cells in Susac syndrome (dated by TCRdb to about 2019). About the study as a whole: Among the sequenced Susac syndrome patients, roughly six had clinically active disease and about eight were in clinical remission. CD8+ T cell repertoire clonality was compared between about a dozen healthy donors, around 14 Susac syndrome patients and around 16 multiple sclerosis patients. At the time of blood withdrawal, Susac syndrome patients were either therapy-naive, taking corticosteroids (with some also receiving IVIg), or on IVIg alone. The study used repertoire sequencing to test whether antigen drove CD8+ T cell activation and differentiation in Susac syndrome.

RNA was extracted using the RNeasy kit, and roughly 0.5 to 1 ug of the RNA was reverse transcribed with random hexamers. The immunoSEQ multiplex PCR assay, which covers 54 Vbeta and 13 Jbeta segments, was used to amplify TCR beta CDR3 regions. Bias from PCR amplification was corrected by using a synthetic template baseline for primer optimization and for computational correction. As for the original processing: Reads were assigned to V, D and J genes according to IMGT and analyzed in immunoSEQ Analyzer, with only productive sequences retained. Clonality was calculated as one minus the Shannon entropy normalized by log2 of the number of productive unique sequences. For each patient and control, public and private clones were evaluated among the 100 most prevalent clones. Clones were defined as Susac-specific when absent from the healthy and MS cohorts, from roughly 1,100 published viral clones and from other ImmuneACCESS disease sequences. TCRdb reprocessing: public reads trimmed at Q25 with fastp, clones called with MiXCR, in-frame beta chains kept. Entries are consolidated by CDR3 protein sequence, retaining the most common genes and DNA. The V and J calls shown here were made by TCRdb, not taken from the authors' results. The sample table holds more than 65,000 distinct CDR3 sequences, of which approximately 95% were seen once. Approximately 0.48% of the sample is held by the ten biggest clonotypes.

The V end gives up 4 bases and the J end 6 bases, leaving 7 bases in the junction not matched to a gene. CDR1 and CDR2 are drawn from the germline V gene: SGHDT, YYEEEE. The CDR3 holds 16 amino acids from the cysteine to the phenylalanine. Only the CDR3 portion is preserved as DNA: 48 bases, with reading frame beginning at the first base. To note about this clonotype: The antigen it binds to is not known. No quality values exist for individual bases; no much larger clone is one base distant.

The study at large found these results: The study acknowledged that relatively few individuals were included in the TCR sequencing and HLA analysis. CD8+ repertoires in Susac syndrome showed clonal expansion, which was highest in CD8+ TEMRA cells and was greater in clinically active patients than in remitting patients. Looking at Susac-specific public clones, the researchers identified around 15 in the total CD8+ repertoire and five in the CD8+ TEMRA repertoire.

Peripheral blood CD8+ and CD4+ T cells from healthy donors, Susac syndrome patients and multiple sclerosis patients were profiled using high-throughput TCR beta sequencing. Recently defined diagnostic criteria for definite or probable disease were met by the Susac syndrome patients. Bulk CD8+ and CD4+ T cells were purified by magnetic negative isolation, whereas CD8+ TEMRA cells were enriched by FACS. Blood was drawn into EDTA tubes, processed within 24 hours, and PBMCs were isolated by density gradient centrifugation. PBMCs intended for TCR sequencing were frozen in liquid nitrogen and were later thawed in a 37 degrees C water bath. The sorted or isolated CD4+, CD8+ and CD8+ TEMRA cells had a purity of 90% or higher.

The rearranged chain carries TRBV5-6 and TRBJ2-1; TRBD2 lines up with 13 middle nucleotides. This TCR came from a human donor with Susac syndrome. The sequenced sample consisted of CD8+ T cells from PBMCs. In nucleotides, the sequence is TGTGCCAGCAGCATACTAGCGGGAGGGCTGGGCAATGAGCAGTTCTTC. It translates as CASSILAGGLGNEQFF.